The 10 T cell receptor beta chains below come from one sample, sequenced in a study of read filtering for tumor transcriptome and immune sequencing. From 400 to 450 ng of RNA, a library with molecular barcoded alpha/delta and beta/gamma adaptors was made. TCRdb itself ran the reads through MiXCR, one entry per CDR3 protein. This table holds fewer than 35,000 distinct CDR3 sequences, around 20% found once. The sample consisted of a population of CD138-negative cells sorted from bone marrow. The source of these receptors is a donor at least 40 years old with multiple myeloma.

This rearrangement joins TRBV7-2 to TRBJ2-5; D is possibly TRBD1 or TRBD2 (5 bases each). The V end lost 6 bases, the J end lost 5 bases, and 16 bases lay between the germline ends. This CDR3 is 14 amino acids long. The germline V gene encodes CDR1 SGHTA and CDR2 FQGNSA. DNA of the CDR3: TGTGCCAGCAGACGGAGACTCGAGGGGGAGACCCAGTACTTC. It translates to CASRRRLEGETQYF.

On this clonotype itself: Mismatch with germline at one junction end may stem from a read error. CDR3 nucleotides: TGTGCCAGCAGGCGACTAAATCTCTACGATGAGCAGTTCTTC. Residues: CASRRLNLYDEQFF. The chain employs TRBV7-2 and TRBJ2-1; maybe TRBD2 (5 bases). The CDR3 is made up of 14 amino acids. Germline assignment: CDR1 SGHTA and CDR2 FQGNSA. The whole variable domain, filled in from reference TRBV7-2 and TRBJ2-1, reads GAGVSQSPSNKVTEKGKDVELRCDPISGHTALYWYRQSLGQGLEFLIYFQGNSAPDKSGLPSDRFSAERTGGSVSTLTIQRTQQEDSAVYLCASRRLNLYDEQFFGPGTRLTVL.

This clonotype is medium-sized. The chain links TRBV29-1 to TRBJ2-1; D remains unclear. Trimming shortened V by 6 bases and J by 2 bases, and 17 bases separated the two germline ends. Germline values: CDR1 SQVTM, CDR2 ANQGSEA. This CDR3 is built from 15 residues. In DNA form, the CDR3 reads TGCAGCGTCCACCCCCGACTCTCTCCCTACAATGAGCAGTTCTTC. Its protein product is CSVHPRLSPYNEQFF.

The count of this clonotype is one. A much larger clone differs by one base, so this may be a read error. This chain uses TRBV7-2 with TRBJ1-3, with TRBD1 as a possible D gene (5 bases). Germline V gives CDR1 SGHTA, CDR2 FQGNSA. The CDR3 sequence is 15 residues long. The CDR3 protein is CASSYHRSSGNTTYF. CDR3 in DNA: TGTGCCAGCAGTTATCACAGGAGCTCTGGAAACACCACATATTTT.

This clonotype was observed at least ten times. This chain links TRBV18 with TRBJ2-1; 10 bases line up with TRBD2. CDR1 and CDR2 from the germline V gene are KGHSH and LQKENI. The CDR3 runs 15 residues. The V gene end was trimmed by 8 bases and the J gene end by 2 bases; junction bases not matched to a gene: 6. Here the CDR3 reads CASTKREGPYNEQFF. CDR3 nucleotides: TGTGCCAGCACTAAGCGGGAGGGCCCCTACAATGAGCAGTTCTTC. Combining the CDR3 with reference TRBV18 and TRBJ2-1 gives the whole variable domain NAGVMQNPRHLVRRRGQEARLRCSPMKGHSHVYWYRQLPEEGLKFMVYLQKENIIDESGMPKERFSAEFPKEGPSILRIQQVVRGDSAAYFCASTKREGPYNEQFFGPGTRLTVL.

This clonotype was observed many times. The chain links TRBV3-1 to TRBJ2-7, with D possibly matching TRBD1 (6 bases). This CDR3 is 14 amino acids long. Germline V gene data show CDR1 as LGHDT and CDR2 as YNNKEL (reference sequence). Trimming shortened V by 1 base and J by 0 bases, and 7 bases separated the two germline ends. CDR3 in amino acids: CASSQGTDSYEQYF. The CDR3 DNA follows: TGTGCCAGCAGCCAAGGGACAGACTCCTACGAGCAGTACTTC.

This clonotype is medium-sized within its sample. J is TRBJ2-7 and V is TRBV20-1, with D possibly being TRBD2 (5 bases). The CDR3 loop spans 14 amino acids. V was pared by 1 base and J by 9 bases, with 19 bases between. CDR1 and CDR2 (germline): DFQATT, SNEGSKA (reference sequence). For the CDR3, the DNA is TGCAGTGCTAGAGGGCCCGACGGAGGCTCGTGGCAGTACTTC. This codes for CSARGPDGGSWQYF.

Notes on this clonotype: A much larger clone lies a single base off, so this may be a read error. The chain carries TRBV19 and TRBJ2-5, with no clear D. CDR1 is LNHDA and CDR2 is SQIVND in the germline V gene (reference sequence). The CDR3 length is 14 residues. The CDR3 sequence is CASSITGSPETPYF. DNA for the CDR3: TGTGCCAGTAGCATTACCGGCAGCCCAGAGACCCCGTACTTC. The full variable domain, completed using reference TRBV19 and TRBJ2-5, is DGGITQSPKYLFRKEGQNVTLSCEQNLNHDAMYWYRQDPGQGLRLIYYSQIVNDFQKGDIAEGYSVSREKKESFPLTVTSAQKNPTAFYLCASSITGSPETPYFGPGTRLLVL.

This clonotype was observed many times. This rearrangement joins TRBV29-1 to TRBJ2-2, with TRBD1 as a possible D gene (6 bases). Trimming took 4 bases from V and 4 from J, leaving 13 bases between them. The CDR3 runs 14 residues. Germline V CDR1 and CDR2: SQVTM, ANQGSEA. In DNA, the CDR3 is TGCAGCGTTGCAGCAGGGGCACCCACCGGGGAGCTGTTTTTT. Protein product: CSVAAGAPTGELFF.

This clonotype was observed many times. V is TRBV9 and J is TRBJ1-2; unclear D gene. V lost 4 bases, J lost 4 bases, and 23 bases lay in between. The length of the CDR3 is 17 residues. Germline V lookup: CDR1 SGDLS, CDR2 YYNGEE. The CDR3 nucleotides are TGTGCCAGCAGCCCAGATCCGGGTTTAGGGAGATCCTATGGCTACACCTTC. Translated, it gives CASSPDPGLGRSYGYTF. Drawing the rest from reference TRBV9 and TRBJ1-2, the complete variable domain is DSGVTQTPKHLITATGQRVTLRCSPRSGDLSVYWYQQSLDQGLQFLIQYYNGEERAKGNILERFSAQQFPDLHSELNLSSLELGDSALYFCASSPDPGLGRSYGYTFGSGTRLTVV.